The following is a T cell receptor beta chain sequence with its context. The V segment lost 3 bases and the J segment 0 bases; nucleotides outside the gene matches: 7. Germline V gene sequence: CDR1 SGHRS, CDR2 YFSETQ. The CDR3 has 16 amino acids. The data belong to a study of T cells after somatic rescue of genetic block. Repertoires were generated with immunoSEQ multiplex PCR, while TCRdb's copy carries only in-frame clones and drops some. The repertoire consists of 15,000 or so clones, with about 70% occurring once and the leading ten covering 12% to 15%. Specimen: peripheral blood mononuclear cells (PBMCs). The clonotype originates from a boy younger than 18. The chain combines TRBV5-1 with TRBJ2-3, with 7 bases lining up with TRBD1. CDR3: CASSSDRATSTDTQYF. The CDR3 DNA reads TGCGCCAGCAGCTCCGACAGGGCCACTAGCACAGATACGCAGTATTTT.